This TCR beta chain was profiled in a study of tumor-infiltrating lymphocytes in primary liver carcinoma. Background on the study: Staged T1-T3 N0M0, the tumors had sizes that ranged from 4.2 to 10 cm across. Productive TCRbeta read counts per sample ran from roughly 3.5 to 7 million and were similar across tissue types. Whole-study results and caveats: Tumors and blood were compared for top-250-clone fraction, and tumors had the significantly higher value (p = 0.039).

The CDR3 extends over 11 amino acids. From around 500 ng of total RNA, TCR beta-specific cDNA was reverse-transcribed using a constant-region primer. Amplification in three nested multiplex PCR rounds with slightly modified ARM-PCR gave rise to TCR beta libraries. For around 11 cycles apiece, the opening two PCR rounds ran with TRBV1-TRBV30 forward primers and a C-beta reverse primer. Each CDR3 protein is one row after TCRdb ran MiXCR on the multiplex PCR reads. Here the sample spans around 330,000 distinct CDR3 sequences, roughly two thirds being singletons. As to this clonotype: What it binds is unknown. An end of the junction does not agree with germline; a read error may underlie this.

Extraction also yielded germline DNA, while blood RNA was obtained from unsorted whole blood. Specimen: peripheral blood. The receptor's source is a man aged 35 to 55 with primary liver carcinoma and hepatitis B virus infection. V gene TRBV12-3 or TRBV12-4 combines with J gene TRBJ2-1, with TRBD1 as a possible D gene (5 bases). CDR3 nucleotide sequence: TGCGCCAGCAGTAGGGGCAATGAGCAGCTCTTC. The encoded protein is CASSRGNEQLF.